The 9 T cell receptor beta chains reported below all come from one sample, sequenced in a study of identical twins' blood T cells. TCRdb re-derived calls from the 5' RACE reads in MiXCR, one entry per CDR3 protein. In the table there are roughly 340,000 distinct CDR3 sequences, roughly 30% of which are singletons. Sequenced sample: PBMCs. These receptors were taken from a woman aged 18 to 55 in good health.

The J gene is TRBJ1-1, the V gene TRBV5-5; tentatively, D is TRBD1 (6 bases). CDR1 is SGHKS and CDR2 is YYEKEE in the germline V gene (reference sequence). V gave up 0 bases and J gave up 0 bases, with 9 bases separating them. The CDR3 has 15 amino acids. CDR3 sequence reads: CASSLGTVLNTEAFF. As DNA, the CDR3 is TGTGCCAGCAGCTTGGGGACAGTATTGAACACTGAAGCTTTCTTT.

This chain connects TRBV7-9 to TRBJ1-1, with TRBD1 matching 7 bases. CDR1 SEHNR and CDR2 FQNEAQ come from the germline V gene (reference sequence). The CDR3 contains 12 residues. V dropped 5 bases and J dropped 10; count of bases not matched to a gene: 7. As DNA, the CDR3 is TGTGCCAGCAGCGAAGACAGGGAAGGAGCTTTCTTT. Translated, it gives CASSEDREGAFF.

This sequence joins TRBV19 and TRBJ2-1, with no clear D. Germline assignment: CDR1 LNHDA and CDR2 SQIVND (reference sequence). V dropped 2 bases and J dropped 6 bases, with 11 bases sitting between them. The CDR3 has 14 residues. The CDR3 coding sequence is TGTGCCAGTAGTATAAAGGATCCTCTCAATGAGCAGTTCTTC. Translation gives CASSIKDPLNEQFF.

This chain links TRBV3-1 with TRBJ2-2; tentatively, D is TRBD1 (6 bases). Germline CDR1 and CDR2: LGHDT and YNNKEL (reference sequence). V lost 7 bases and J lost 7, with 13 bases in between. There are 13 residues in the CDR3. The CDR3 DNA reads TGTGCCAGCACTCGGGGACAAGACGGGGAGCTGTTTTTT. It encodes CASTRGQDGELFF.

This clonotype was counted a few times. V and J are TRBV5-1 and TRBJ1-1; 7 bases agree with TRBD1. This CDR3 spans 12 amino acids. V trimming: 4 bases; J trimming: 6 bases; junction bases outside the gene matches: 3. Looked up from germline, CDR1 is SGHRS and CDR2 is YFSETQ. The DNA for the CDR3 is TGCGCCAGCAGCCCTGGACAGGCTGAAGCTTTCTTT. Protein product: CASSPGQAEAFF.

As for this clonotype: A read error may produce the germline difference seen at one junction end. V and J are TRBV29-1 and TRBJ1-1; D gene unclear. This CDR3 is built from 11 residues. Germline assignment: CDR1 SQVTM and CDR2 ANQGSEA. Here the CDR3 DNA reads TGCAGCGGCCTGATCCAGGACGAAGCTTGCTTT. Its translation: CSGLIQDEACF. Filled out from reference TRBV29-1 and TRBJ1-1, the complete variable domain reads SAVISQKPSRDICQRGTSLTIQCQVDSQVTMMFWYRQQPGQSLTLIATANQGSEATYESGFVIDKFPISRPNLTFSTLTVSNMSPEDSSIYLCSGLIQDEACFGQGTRLTVV.

This clonotype was detected a few times. The chain uses TRBV6-6 and TRBJ2-7; TRBD2 matches at 7 bases. The CDR3 totals 14 residues. Looked up from germline, CDR1 is MNHNY and CDR2 is SVGAGI (reference sequence). V gave up 7 bases and J gave up 3 bases; unmatched junction bases: 9. As DNA, the CDR3 is TGTGCCAGCACCCAGCTGGCTAGCGGCTACGAGCAGTACTTC. Translating it yields CASTQLASGYEQYF.

This clonotype has more than one count but fewer than ten. The CDR3 spells CASGFSGGNQPQHF. CDR3 nucleotides: TGTGCTAGTGGTTTCTCAGGTGGGAATCAGCCCCAGCATTTT. This chain uses TRBV12-5 with TRBJ1-5; D not certain. This CDR3 has 14 residues. The germline V gene encodes CDR1 LGHNT and CDR2 FRNRAP. Trimming removed 3 bases from V and 4 bases from J, with 10 bases in between. The full variable domain, its missing parts supplied by reference TRBV12-5 and TRBJ1-5, is DARVTQTPRHKVTEMGQEVTMRCQPILGHNTVFWYRQTMMQGLELLAYFRNRAPLDDSGMPKDRFSAEMPDATLATLKIQPSEPRDSAVYFCASGFSGGNQPQHFGDGTRLSIL.

This clonotype came up a few times. V gene TRBV9 combines with J gene TRBJ2-3; possibly TRBD2 for D (5 bases). V was clipped by 0 bases and J by 2 bases, with 10 bases between them. This CDR3 spans 15 amino acids. The germline V gene has CDR1 SGDLS and CDR2 YYNGEE. CDR3 bases: TGTGCCAGCAGCGTAGTGGGGAGATCCACAGATACGCAGTATTTT. Residues: CASSVVGRSTDTQYF. The full variable domain, rest sourced from reference TRBV9 and TRBJ2-3, is DSGVTQTPKHLITATGQRVTLRCSPRSGDLSVYWYQQSLDQGLQFLIQYYNGEERAKGNILERFSAQQFPDLHSELNLSSLELGDSALYFCASSVVGRSTDTQYFGPGTRLTVL.